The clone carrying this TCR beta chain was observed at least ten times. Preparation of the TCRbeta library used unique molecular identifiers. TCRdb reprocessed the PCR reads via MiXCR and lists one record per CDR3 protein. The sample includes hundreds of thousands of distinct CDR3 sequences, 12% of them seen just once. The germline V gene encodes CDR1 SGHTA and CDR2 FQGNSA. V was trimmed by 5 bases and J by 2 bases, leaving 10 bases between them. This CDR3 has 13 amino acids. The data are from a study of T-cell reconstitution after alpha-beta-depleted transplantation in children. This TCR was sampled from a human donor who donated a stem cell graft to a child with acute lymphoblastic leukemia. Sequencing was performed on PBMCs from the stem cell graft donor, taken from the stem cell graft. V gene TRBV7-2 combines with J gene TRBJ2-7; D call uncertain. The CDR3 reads CASSPRSAYEQYF. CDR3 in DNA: TGTGCCAGCAGCCCACGTTCGGCCTACGAGCAGTACTTC.